What follows are 7 T cell receptor beta chains derived from one specimen sequenced in a study of OX40 agonist ivuxolimab in advanced cancers. Produced via immunoSEQ multiplex PCR; TCRdb's table is partial and in-frame only. The table includes 65,000 to 80,000 clones, approximately 78% detected once. The source material was CD4+ or CD8+ T cells sorted from blood, sampled in a trial of the OX40 agonist ivuxolimab. The receptor set was obtained from an adult with an advanced solid tumor such as melanoma, head and neck, liver or kidney cancer.

The chain joins TRBV14 to TRBJ1-3; D call uncertain. The CDR3 runs to 16 residues. Trimming took 0 bases from V and 0 from J, leaving 9 bases between them. Germline lookup yields CDR1 SGHDN and CDR2 FVKESK. The CDR3 region has the DNA TGTGCCAGCAGCCAAGACCTGACTTTCTCTGGAAACACCATATATTTT. Translated, it gives CASSQDLTFSGNTIYF. The complete variable domain, with remaining parts taken from reference TRBV14 and TRBJ1-3, reads EAGVTQFPSHSVIEKGQTVTLRCDPISGHDNLYWYRRVMGKEIKFLLHFVKESKQDESGMPNNRFLAERTGGTYSTLKVQPAELEDSGVYFCASSQDLTFSGNTIYFGEGSWLTVV.

The chain is built from TRBV5-6 and TRBJ1-5; unclear D gene. From germline, CDR1 is SGHDT and CDR2 YYEEEE. V was trimmed by 2 bases and J by 0 bases, leaving 3 bases between them. The length of the CDR3 is 13 residues. The CDR3 DNA follows: TGTGCCAGCAGCTTTAGTAGCAATCAGCCCCAGCATTTT. Its protein is CASSFSSNQPQHF.

The chain recombines TRBV7-8 with TRBJ2-5; D is ambiguous. CDR3 length: 13 residues. Germline V CDR1 and CDR2: SGHVS, FQNEAQ. The V gene lost 1 base and the J gene lost 5 bases, with 8 bases spanning the gap. This CDR3 is CASSLGFGETQYF. Written as DNA, the CDR3 is TGTGCCAGCAGCTTAGGGTTTGGGGAGACCCAGTACTTC.

CDR3 in amino acids: CASSQEQGGEAFF. CDR3 nucleotide sequence: TGCGCCAGCAGCCAAGAACAGGGTGGAGAAGCTTTCTTT. This sequence joins TRBV4-1 and TRBJ1-1; possibly TRBD1 for D (6 bases). The CDR3 is 13 amino acids. Germline V gene data show CDR1 as MGHRA and CDR2 as YSYEKL. V shed 0 bases and J shed 8 bases, with 10 bases lying between them.

The rearrangement links TRBV7-9 to TRBJ1-3; maybe TRBD1 (5 bases). CDR1 SEHNR and CDR2 FQNEAQ come from the germline V gene (reference sequence). V lost 5 bases and J lost 6, with 20 bases in between. This CDR3 spans 16 amino acids. The CDR3 bases are TGTGCCAGCAGCGTCACCCGGGACGGGTGGGAAAACACCATATATTTT. Residues: CASSVTRDGWENTIYF.

This chain joins TRBV2 and TRBJ2-6; no definite D call. Trimming stripped 3 bases from V and 0 bases from J, with 6 bases between. There are 15 residues in the CDR3. Germline assignment: CDR1 SNHLY and CDR2 FYNNEI. In DNA form, the CDR3 reads TGTGCCAGCAGTGACGGGCCCTCTGGGGCCAACGTCCTGACTTTC. As protein: CASSDGPSGANVLTF.

The chain joins TRBV10-3 to TRBJ2-7, with 13 bases fitting TRBD2. Germline CDR1 is ENHRY and CDR2 is SYGVKD. The CDR3 has 15 amino acids. The junction had 4 bases not matched to a gene; V was cut back by 6 bases and J by 2 bases. The CDR3 region has the DNA TGTGCCATCAGGGGGGGACTAGCGGGAACCTACGAGCAGTACTTC. Translation: CAIRGGLAGTYEQYF.